This entry concerns a single TCR beta chain. As yet, its antigen is unknown. The naive CD8 subset, CD45RO-negative cells positively selected for CCR7, excluded terminally differentiated effector memory CD45RA+ cells. The germline V gene encodes CDR1 MGHRA and CDR2 YSYEKL. V was shortened by 0 bases and J by 1 base, with 9 bases between the two germline ends. This CDR3 has 15 residues. The data originate from a study of shared clonotypes between healthy human individuals. Study-wide results and caveats: Relative to memory subsets, naive subsets generally showed larger estimated richness. Rarefaction showed sorted-subset sequencing was incomplete despite large depth.

Using immunoSEQ multiplex PCR, the repertoire was profiled, and TCRdb retains in-frame clones only, with some absent. Here the sample spans 650,000 to 800,000 clones, 92% being singletons. The receptor was isolated from a young man in good health. This chain joins TRBV4-1 and TRBJ1-1; D gene ambiguous. Source material: naive CD8+ T cells sorted from blood. The CDR3 protein is CASSQEFGTNTEAFF. CDR3 bases: TGCGCCAGCAGCCAAGAGTTCGGAACGAACACTGAAGCTTTCTTT.